This TCR beta chain stems from a study of shared clonotypes between healthy human individuals. CDR1 and CDR2 from the germline V gene are SNHLY and FYNNEI. This CDR3 has 13 residues. Between the trimmed V and J ends, which lost 7 bases and 0 bases, there was a span of 9 bases. The study's findings and limits: How much donors shared clonotypes was expected to be affected by sequencing depth.

What was sequenced on ten immunoSEQ deep assay plates was unsorted PBMC DNA. Sequencing was performed with immunoSEQ multiplex PCR; in TCRdb, only in-frame clones are kept and a portion is missing. The sample lists about 480,000 clones; 79% were seen once. Of note for this clone: Its matching antigen is unknown.

This sequence originates from a woman aged 40-49 years in good health. Some clones in this sample may be carry-over from other donors' samples. Sequences were obtained from PBMCs. The chain links TRBV2 to TRBJ1-1; tentatively, D is TRBD1 (6 bases). CDR3 nucleotides: TGTGCCAGCACAAGGGGGATGAACACTGAAGCTTTCTTT. As protein: CASTRGMNTEAFF.